One and the same sample provided the 17 T cell receptor beta chains below, sequenced in a study of human T cells and chemical hapten exposure. TCRdb processed the RACE reads anew with MiXCR; each CDR3 protein has one entry. The sample records approximately 400,000 distinct CDR3 sequences, approximately 5% being singletons. Time point described: patch test 1, 2 weeks after DPC sensitization. Regarding treatment: therapeutic diphenylcyclopropenone sensitization with weekly scalp DPC. Sequencing used whole blood, obtained in connection with sensitization to the hapten diphenylcyclopropenone (DPC). These receptors were collected from a woman between 45 and 65 years old with alopecia areata. Some clones in this sample may be carry-over from other donors' samples.

The chain recombines TRBV20-1 with TRBJ1-5; 8 nucleotides match TRBD1. The CDR3 length is 14 residues. Germline V gene data show CDR1 as DFQATT and CDR2 as SNEGSKA (reference sequence). V shed 1 base, J shed 7 bases, and the junction held 6 bases outside the gene matches. The CDR3 nucleotides read TGCAGTGCTAGAGGCAGGGGGCCCGGACAGCCCCAGCATTTT. Protein: CSARGRGPGQPQHF.

At least ten counts were recorded for this clonotype. The chain recombines TRBV20-1 with TRBJ1-4; TRBD1 matches at 11 bases. Germline V gives CDR1 DFQATT, CDR2 SNEGSKA (reference sequence). V shed 5 bases and J 8 bases; nucleotides not matched to a gene: 4. The CDR3 contains 13 residues. CDR3 amino acids: CSALRTGGEKLFF. The CDR3 DNA reads TGCAGTGCTCTCAGGACAGGGGGCGAAAAACTGTTTTTT.

This chain joins TRBV20-1 and TRBJ2-6; D is unclear. This CDR3 comprises 15 residues. Germline lookup yields CDR1 DFQATT and CDR2 SNEGSKA (reference sequence). The CDR3, as DNA: TGCAGCGTCTCAACGATCCCTTCTGGGGCCAACGTCCTGACTTTC. It encodes CSVSTIPSGANVLTF.

This clonotype has a handful of counts. The chain combines TRBV5-8 with TRBJ1-1; D ambiguous. The CDR3 contains 12 residues. V lost 6 bases, J lost 0 bases, and 6 bases lay in between. Germline V gene data show CDR1 as SGHTS and CDR2 as YDEGEE. The DNA of the CDR3 is TGTGCCAGCATCATCATGAACACTGAAGCTTTCTTT. Translating gives CASIIMNTEAFF.

This clonotype was counted ten times or more. The chain joins TRBV7-2 to TRBJ2-3, with a weak D call TRBD2 (7 bases). The CDR3 is made up of 16 amino acids. In germline, CDR1 is SGHTA, CDR2 FQGNSA. V was cut by 3 bases and J by 5 bases, with 18 bases left in between. CDR3 loop: CASSFRGRAVVDTQYF. The CDR3 DNA is TGTGCCAGCAGCTTTAGGGGGAGGGCCGTTGTAGATACGCAGTATTTT. The whole variable domain, remainder taken from reference TRBV7-2 and TRBJ2-3, is GAGVSQSPSNKVTEKGKDVELRCDPISGHTALYWYRQSLGQGLEFLIYFQGNSAPDKSGLPSDRFSAERTGGSVSTLTIQRTQQEDSAVYLCASSFRGRAVVDTQYFGPGTRLTVL.

J is TRBJ1-4 and V is TRBV6-1; D is ambiguous. The germline V gene has CDR1 MNHNS and CDR2 SASEGT. V lost 4 bases to trimming and J lost 5 bases, with 8 bases between them. This CDR3 is 13 amino acids long. The CDR3 DNA is TGTGCCAGCAGTGTCGCGCGGAATGAAAAACTGTTTTTT. This encodes CASSVARNEKLFF.

In this sample, this clonotype turned up many times. The chain recombines TRBV12-3 or TRBV12-4 with TRBJ1-6; TRBD1 matches 7 bases. CDR3 length: 13 residues. Trimming at V came to 5 bases and at J to 7 bases, leaving 2 bases not matched to a gene. CDR3 in amino acids: CASSPGGNSPLHF. The CDR3 region has the DNA TGTGCCAGCAGTCCAGGGGGGAATTCACCCCTCCACTTT.

This chain joins TRBV15 and TRBJ1-1; D gene ambiguous. The V end was cut by 4 bases, the J end by 2 bases, with 11 bases between. This CDR3 region has 14 residues. The germline V gene encodes CDR1 LNHNV and CDR2 YYDKDF (reference sequence). Written as DNA, the CDR3 is TGTGCCACCAGCAAAGTTAGTGACAACACTGAAGCTTTCTTT. Its translation: CATSKVSDNTEAFF.

This clonotype has ten or more counts. The V call is TRBV5-1, the J call TRBJ2-2; 7 bases fit TRBD2. The V gene end was trimmed by 1 base and the J gene end by 5 bases; junction bases not matched to a gene: 11. Germline CDR1 is SGHRS and CDR2 is YFSETQ. The CDR3 covers 17 residues. CDR3: CASSLSAGALLTGELFF. The CDR3, as DNA: TGCGCCAGCAGCTTGAGCGCGGGAGCCCTTCTAACCGGGGAGCTGTTTTTT.

This clonotype has more than one count but fewer than ten. CDR3 loop: CASGRGSGTEAFF. DNA of the CDR3: TGTGCCAGCGGCAGGGGGTCGGGGACTGAAGCTTTCTTT. The rearrangement joins TRBV7-2 to TRBJ1-1; 7 bases line up with TRBD1. From germline, CDR1 is SGHTA and CDR2 FQGNSA. V trimming: 8 bases; J trimming: 5 bases; junction bases outside the gene matches: 8. The CDR3 runs to 13 residues.

This clonotype occurred many times. The chain carries TRBV28 and TRBJ1-2, with D uncertain. V was cut by 10 bases and J by 6 bases, with 12 bases left in between. The CDR3 consists of 11 residues. Germline CDR1 and CDR2: MDHEN and SYDVKM. The CDR3 nucleotides are TGTGCCATCCCCGGGAGGAATGGCTACACCTTC. Protein: CAIPGRNGYTF.

This clonotype was seen at least ten times. The chain has TRBV11-2 and TRBJ2-1; no reliable D call. V shed 3 bases and J shed 3 bases, with 12 bases lying between them. Germline CDR1 and CDR2: SGHAT and FQNNGV. The CDR3 is made up of 15 amino acids. DNA of the CDR3: TGTGCCAGCAGCTTTGCCGGGCGCCTCTACAATGAGCAGTTCTTC. Translation gives CASSFAGRLYNEQFF.

The J gene is TRBJ1-3, the V gene TRBV4-2, with no clear D. Germline loops: CDR1 LGHNA, CDR2 YNFKEQ. Trimming pared 0 bases from V and 0 bases from J, leaving 12 bases between. CDR3 length: 17 residues. The CDR3 loop is CASSQDLPESSGNTIYF. The CDR3 DNA reads TGTGCCAGCAGCCAAGATCTTCCCGAGAGCTCTGGAAACACCATATATTTT.

This clonotype was observed at least ten times. CDR3 DNA sequence: TGCAGCGCCGTCCCCCCAACCGGGGAGCTGTTTTTT. Its translation is CSAVPPTGELFF. The V call is TRBV29-1, the J call TRBJ2-2; D gene unclear. This CDR3 region has 12 residues. Germline V lookup: CDR1 SQVTM, CDR2 ANQGSEA. Trimming removed 7 bases at V and 5 bases at J, with 11 bases between.

This clonotype was seen ten or more times. The chain is built from TRBV30 and TRBJ2-6, with no clear D. This CDR3 is built from 14 residues. The germline gives CDR1 GTSNPN, CDR2 SVGIG (reference sequence). The V gene lost 0 bases and the J gene lost 1 base, with 4 bases spanning the gap. CDR3 in DNA: TGTGCCTGGAGTGTTGGTTCTGGGGCCAACGTCCTGACTTTC. Translation gives CAWSVGSGANVLTF.

Turning to this clonotype: This may be a read error: a much more frequent sequence differs by one nucleotide. This rearrangement joins TRBV27 to TRBJ1-1, with a weak D call TRBD1 (6 bases). CDR3 length: 14 amino acids. V was shortened by 5 bases and J by 3 bases, with 13 bases between the two germline ends. CDR1 is MNHEY and CDR2 is SMNVEV in the germline V gene (reference sequence). CDR3 DNA: TGTGCCAGCAGTCGCGCAGGGGCCTACACTGAAGCTTTCTTT. Protein sequence: CASSRAGAYTEAFF.

This clonotype was seen at least ten times. The chain employs TRBV11-2 and TRBJ1-2, with D maybe TRBD1 (5 bases). The CDR3 has 15 residues. Germline V gene lookup returns CDR1 SGHAT and CDR2 FQNNGV. Trimming shortened V by 5 bases and J by 1 base, and 14 bases separated the two germline ends. CDR3: CASSRGDQVNYGYTF. For the CDR3, the DNA is TGTGCCAGCAGCCGGGGCGACCAGGTTAACTATGGCTACACCTTC. Full variable domain (missing parts from reference TRBV11-2 and TRBJ1-2): EAGVAQSPRYKIIEKRQSVAFWCNPISGHATLYWYQQILGQGPKLLIQFQNNGVVDDSQLPKDRFSAERLKGVDSTLKIQPAKLEDSAVYLCASSRGDQVNYGYTFGSGTRLTVV.